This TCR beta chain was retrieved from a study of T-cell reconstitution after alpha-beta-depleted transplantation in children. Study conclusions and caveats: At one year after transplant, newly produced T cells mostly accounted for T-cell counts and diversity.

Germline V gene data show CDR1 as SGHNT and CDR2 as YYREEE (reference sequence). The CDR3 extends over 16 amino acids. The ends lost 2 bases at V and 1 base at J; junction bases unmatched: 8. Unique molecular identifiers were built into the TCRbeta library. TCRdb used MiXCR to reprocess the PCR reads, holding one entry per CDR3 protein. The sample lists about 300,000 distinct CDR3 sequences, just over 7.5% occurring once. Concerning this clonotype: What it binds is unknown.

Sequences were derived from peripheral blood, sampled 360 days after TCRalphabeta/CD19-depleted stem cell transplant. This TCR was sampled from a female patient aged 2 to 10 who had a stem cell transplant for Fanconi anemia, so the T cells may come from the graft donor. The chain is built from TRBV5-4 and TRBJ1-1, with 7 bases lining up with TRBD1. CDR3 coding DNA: TGTGCCAGCAGCTTCCCACTCGACAGGGAGAACACTGAAGCTTTCTTT. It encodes CASSFPLDRENTEAFF.